The clone carrying this T cell receptor (beta chain) was counted a single time. The sample originates from a study of blood T cell repertoires in COVID-19. Study-wide context: Acute-phase and convalescent COVID-19 samples originated in the United States, Italy and Spain. PBMCs, B-cell-depleted T cells, or T cells were the source of the cDNA or gDNA that made up the material.

The junction had 8 bases not matched to a gene; V was cut back by 5 bases and J by 5 bases. CDR3 length: 16 residues. The germline CDR1 and CDR2 sequences are SGHTA and FQGNSA. Original handling: Cell counts per sample came from amplifying reference gene primers. Clones were sequenced by immunoSEQ multiplex PCR, and TCRdb holds only the in-frame ones, with some missing. That table is the source of V, J and clone size, and D and trimming were worked out from the DNA. This sample has 70,000 to 100,000 clones, with around nine tenths found just once. The source material was peripheral blood. This chain connects TRBV7-2 to TRBJ2-3, with 12 bases fitting TRBD2. The sequence was collected from an elderly woman with acute or convalescent COVID-19. CDR3 region: CASSKRASGGGDTQYF. CDR3 DNA: TGTGCCAGCAGCAAAAGGGCTAGCGGGGGGGGAGATACGCAGTATTTT.